A single sample is the source of the 12 T cell receptor beta chains below, sequenced in a study of OX40 agonist ivuxolimab in advanced cancers. Produced via immunoSEQ multiplex PCR; TCRdb's table is partial and in-frame only. The data show some 86,000 clones, with around 85% seen just once and over 3% held by the top ten. The source was CD4+ or CD8+ T cells sorted from blood, collected in a trial of the OX40 agonist ivuxolimab. The origin of the receptors is an adult with an advanced solid tumor such as melanoma, head and neck, liver or kidney cancer.

The chain joins TRBV6-5 to TRBJ2-1; D is possibly TRBD2 (5 bases). Germline V gene data show CDR1 as MNHEY and CDR2 as SVGAGI. V dropped 8 bases and J dropped 0 bases, with 14 bases sitting between them. The CDR3 loop spans 15 amino acids. The CDR3 nucleotides read TGTGCCAGCGGATACCCTGGGAGCTCCTACAATGAGCAGTTCTTC. As protein: CASGYPGSSYNEQFF.

The genes are TRBV19 and TRBJ2-5; D gene ambiguous. V was cut by 10 bases and J by 4 bases, with 16 bases left in between. Germline loops: CDR1 LNHDA, CDR2 SQIVND (reference sequence). The CDR3 totals 13 residues. The CDR3 spells CATRDLTRETQYF. Here the CDR3 DNA reads TGTGCCACCAGAGACCTAACCAGAGAGACCCAGTACTTC.

The rearrangement joins TRBV28 to TRBJ2-1, with TRBD1 matching over 8 bases. Germline trimming cut 3 bases from V and 0 bases from J; bases unmatched to any gene: 13. There are 19 residues in the CDR3. Germline V gives CDR1 MDHEN, CDR2 SYDVKM. CDR3 bases: TGTGCCAGCAGTTTCTACCTCTCGGACAGGGCGTTCTCCTACAATGAGCAGTTCTTC. It yields the protein CASSFYLSDRAFSYNEQFF.

This chain connects TRBV5-6 to TRBJ2-7; D uncertain. The CDR3 is made up of 13 amino acids. V was shortened by 1 base and J by 1 base, with 6 bases between the two germline ends. CDR1 and CDR2 from the germline V gene are SGHDT and YYEEEE. The CDR3 spells CASSLTLSYEQYF. The CDR3 DNA reads TGTGCCAGCAGCTTGACCTTATCCTACGAGCAGTACTTC.

The genes are TRBV11-3 and TRBJ2-1, with 7 nucleotides matching TRBD2. This CDR3 comprises 14 residues. Germline lookup yields CDR1 SGHNT and CDR2 YENEEA. J lost 4 bases, V lost 5 bases, and 5 bases had no gene match. CDR3 coding DNA: TGTGCCAGCAGCGTCACTAGCGAGTACAATGAGCAGTTCTTC. As protein: CASSVTSEYNEQFF. The whole variable domain, filled in from reference TRBV11-3 and TRBJ2-1, reads EAGVVQSPRYKIIEKKQPVAFWCNPISGHNTLYWYLQNLGQGPELLIRYENEEAVDDSQLPKDRFSAERLKGVDSTLKIQPAELGDSAVYLCASSVTSEYNEQFFGPGTRLTVL.

The rearrangement uses TRBV19 and TRBJ2-5; 9 nucleotides align to TRBD1. Per germline, CDR1 LNHDA and CDR2 SQIVND (reference sequence). The CDR3 consists of 14 residues. J gave up 5 bases and V 7 bases, and 8 bases lay outside the gene matches. Written as DNA, the CDR3 is TGTGCCAGTACCGACAGGGGGAAAGGGGAGACCCAGTACTTC. This gives the protein CASTDRGKGETQYF.

The gene calls are TRBV5-1 and TRBJ2-5; weak D call: TRBD1 (6 bases). Deletions cut 7 bases from V and 4 bases from J, with 17 bases between. The CDR3 consists of 14 residues. Germline values: CDR1 SGHRS, CDR2 YFSETQ. The CDR3 reads CASGQTGTGETQYF. DNA for the CDR3: TGCGCCAGCGGACAAACAGGGACCGGAGAGACCCAGTACTTC. The entire variable domain, with the rest obtained from reference TRBV5-1 and TRBJ2-5, is as follows: KAGVTQTPRYLIKTRGQQVTLSCSPISGHRSVSWYQQTPGQGLQFLFEYFSETQRNKGNFPGRFSGRQFSNSRSEMNVSTLELGDSALYLCASGQTGTGETQYFGPGTRLLVL.

The V gene is TRBV7-2, the J gene TRBJ1-1, with TRBD1 as a possible D gene (5 bases). Between the trimmed V and J ends, which lost 8 bases and 0 bases, there was a span of 13 bases. This CDR3 has 14 residues. The germline CDR1 and CDR2 sequences are SGHTA and FQGNSA. In nucleotides, the CDR3 is TGTGCCAGCGGGGACGGTCCGTTGAACACTGAAGCTTTCTTT. The encoded protein is CASGDGPLNTEAFF.

The V gene is TRBV5-1, the J gene TRBJ2-1; TRBD1 is a possible D gene (5 bases). V was trimmed by 4 bases and J by 12 bases, leaving 14 bases between them. CDR3 size: 12 residues. Germline CDR1 reads SGHRS; CDR2 reads YFSETQ. CDR3 DNA sequence: TGCGCCAGCAGCCAGGACACGGCAGTGCAGTTCTTC. As protein: CASSQDTAVQFF.

The chain links TRBV6-5 to TRBJ2-3; D is unresolved. This CDR3 is built from 13 residues. Per the germline V gene, CDR1 is MNHEY and CDR2 is SVGAGI. CDR3 DNA: TGTGCGGCTAGAACCTTGGGGACAGATACGCAGTATTTT. It translates to CAARTLGTDTQYF.

This chain links TRBV2 with TRBJ2-3; no definite D call. CDR1 is SNHLY, CDR2 FYNNEI, per germline. This CDR3 is 13 amino acids long. Between the trimmed V and J ends, which lost 2 bases and 4 bases, there was a span of 7 bases. CDR3 region: CASSELISDTQYF. The CDR3 DNA reads TGTGCCAGCAGTGAACTGATTTCAGATACGCAGTATTTT.

This clone was observed once. Other DNA variants within this sample encode the same CDR3. The V gene is TRBV5-1, the J gene TRBJ2-7, with TRBD1 matching 9 bases. The CDR3 sequence is 15 residues long. V lost 0 bases to trimming and J lost 4 bases; unmatched junction nucleotides: 5. CDR1 and CDR2 (germline): SGHRS, YFSETQ. The CDR3: CASSLDGTGKYEQYF. The CDR3 nucleotides read TGCGCCAGCAGCTTGGATGGGACAGGGAAATACGAGCAGTACTTC.